Sequencing of this T cell receptor (beta chain) was carried out in a study of cytomegalovirus exposure and HLA in healthy donors (dated by TCRdb to 2015 to 2018). As for the study more broadly: An earlier analysis of 587 of the donors reported 250 to 350 Gb of sequence data and some 100 million unique TCR beta sequences from approximately 180 million T cells. Roughly 300 gigabases of sequencing data and approximately 92 million unique TCR sequences made up an early release that covered fewer than 650 HLA-typed donors. Among the 398 genotyped donors, about 85% belonged to the genetic ancestry cluster associated with self-reported Caucasian donors. The study was designed to test whether signatures of past pathogen exposure could be identified by cataloging public T cell receptors. The study used immunosequencing to profile the T cell repertoires of 666 subjects and linked those repertoires to cytomegalovirus serostatus. In addition to the first cohort of several hundred subjects, a separate validation cohort of over 90 different subjects was used. High-throughput TCR immunosequencing, statistical association of individual TCRs with disease status, and machine learning were combined to predict cytomegalovirus infection status. In a later analysis, previously published TCR beta repertoires from 500 to 750 donors were re-analyzed and high-resolution HLA genotyping was added so that TCR occurrence patterns could be studied. In the later analysis, no new phenotypic data were used to find candidate immune exposures; instead, reliance was placed on TCR beta sequences and their occurrence across donors. In an earlier analysis of 587 of the donors, high-throughput TCR beta sequencing was used to judge whether each TCR beta V gene segment behaved as functional or pseudogenic. Alongside the repertoire data, information on donor age, sex, ethnicity and CMV serostatus was compiled. A later genetic analysis took genome-wide SNP genotypes for about 55% of the roughly 700 donors and used that subset as a discovery cohort. Every repertoire in the discovery cohort had been generated on one and the same sequencing platform. Class I and class II HLA loci were covered by the typing at four-digit resolution. Typing coverage differed by locus: A, B, C, DRB1 and DQB1 were typed in roughly 629-630 donors, DQA1 in about 510, DPA1 in some 600, and DPB1 in just under 480. Roughly five DR-DQ haplotypes were handled as single units for association and clustering, since linkage in the cohort was strong. Among about 400 genotyped donors of the cohort, an average of around 220,000 unique TCR beta nucleotide sequences was sequenced per donor, of which 15% to 20% were non-productive.

The cohort consisted of hundreds of healthy bone marrow donors. All cohort members were sampled while nominally healthy, although unrecorded immune exposures were likely present. The donor tested CMV seronegative and was one of the 352 seronegative cohort members. Each donor provided a peripheral blood sample, and peripheral blood mononuclear cells were used for TCR beta sequencing. Genomic DNA was extracted from the blood cell samples with the Qiagen DNeasy Blood Extraction Kit. The sample holds one count of this clone. Its antigen remains unidentified. Base qualities were left out, and no much larger clone turns up one base away. The germline V gene yields SNHLY for CDR1 and FYNNEI for CDR2. The CDR3 spans 11 residues, from the cysteine through the phenylalanine. The sequence is cut down to CDR3 DNA, 33 bases in frame from base 1. V is reduced by 7 bases and J by 8 bases, leaving a spacing of 11 bases between them.

The library was generated by the immunoSEQ multiplex PCR assay. A mixture of 60 forward primers for TCR Vbeta segments and 13 reverse primers for TCR Jbeta segments was used in the multiplex PCR. The CDR3 region of rearranged TCR beta genes was amplified from genomic DNA with a multiplex PCR assay. On the Illumina HiSeq System, the amplified TCR beta libraries were sequenced as 87-base-pair reads. In the authors' own workflow: Across the 670 or so repertoires, a later analysis counted approximately 75 million unique TCR beta chains, roughly 11 million of which were shared by at least two donors. Raw reads were error-corrected and collapsed into unique sequences by a nearest-neighbor algorithm in which closely related sequences were merged to remove PCR and sequencing errors. V, D and J gene segments were assigned by aligning CDR3 sequences to IMGT reference sequences. For a sequence to be retained, a match of at least six nucleotides was required to both a V gene segment and a J gene segment. A rearrangement counted as productive if the CDR3 had no stop codons and remained in frame with V and J, and every other rearrangement counted as non-productive. Following IMGT convention, CDR3 was defined as the stretch from the second conserved V-encoded cysteine up to the conserved J-encoded phenylalanine. The earlier analysis of about 570 of the donors excluded any sequence lacking an unambiguous match to a single V gene segment. An earlier analysis of several hundred of the donors called V segments functional above 56.7% productive rearrangements and segregating when the between-donor standard deviation exceeded 5%. A statistical classification framework was developed to diagnose cytomegalovirus status using the catalog of TCR beta chain sequences. A later analysis assigned V and J genes by comparing TCR nucleotide sequences with IMGT/GENE-DB human TR gene sequences. Using the TCRdist pipeline, a later analysis assigned CDR3 sequences along with most-parsimonious VDJ recombination scenarios. In a later analysis, every TCR beta chain was defined by the combination of its CDR3 amino acid sequence and its V-gene family, and reads without a unique V-gene family were dropped. A later analysis removed over 500 highly shared, low-generation-probability nucleotide sequences to deal with suspected cross-contamination and a sequencing artifact. In a later analysis, a clonal expansion index for each public chain was calculated from normalized within-repertoire ranks of inferred template counts. A later analysis computed generation probabilities with a VDJ recombination model fitted to out-of-frame rearrangements, and checked the results against IGoR. A later analysis scored TCR-TCR, TCR-HLA and TCR-CMV co-occurrence with hypergeometric tests, applying a repertoire-size bias correction to TCR pairs. A later analysis estimated false discovery rates by permuting HLA or CMV assignments 20 times. In a later analysis, co-occurring TCRs were grouped using DBSCAN, and TCRdist sequence similarity was added for clustering within HLA-allele-positive subsets. Co-occurrence clustering excluded repertoires with fewer than 30,000 or more than 120,000 public chains, plus five with anomalous nucleotide sharing. Not all clones reach the TCRdb copy of this immuneACCESS table, which keeps in-frame sequences only. Checked studies attribute under half of the gap to unresolved V genes and leave the rest unexplained. Clone size and the V and J calls come from that table; the DNA yielded D and trimming. The sample profile shows roughly 100,000 clones; about 81% of them were found once. The ten largest clones take up 1.3% of the sample.

Paper-wide results and their limitations: The study gave a list of roughly 150 TCR beta chains associated with cytomegalovirus. Some IMGT-functional V segments, including TRBV6-2 and TRBV6-3, could not be distinguished by the 87-base-pair reads and were therefore excluded. A later genetic analysis reported fewer N-insertions in productive TCRs among donors in an Asian-associated ancestry cluster than the approximately 700-donor mean. Compared with equally common non-associated chains, HLA-associated TCR beta chains in a later analysis were more clonally expanded and had lower generation probabilities. In vitro tests confirmed that three of the cytomegalovirus-associated TCR beta chains recognize cytomegalovirus antigens. For the cohort, immune exposure information was limited to CMV serostatus. Correlated functional status among segregating V segments might reflect linkage disequilibrium, but an unknown experimental factor could not be ruled out. HLA typing was unavailable for some donors at each locus, so association tests used only the typed subset. V-gene and J-gene trimming of TCR beta chains was associated with a missense DCLRE1C variant in a later genetic analysis, and the association was replicated in an independent cohort. In both the original and validation cohorts, the classifier was reported to diagnose cytomegalovirus status with high specificity and sensitivity. A cluster of highly shared sequence variants was judged likely to represent a technical artifact of the sequencing pipeline. Assigning TCR associations to individual alleles was difficult when HLA alleles, especially DR and DQ, strongly co-occurred. Sequencing depth was assumed to be roughly uniform across donors in the presence/absence analyses, though that assumption may not hold. The earlier analysis of some 560 of the donors excluded roughly 16 rarely observed V segments, including chromosome 9 orphons, because counts were too low. A later analysis found that most CMV-associated TCR beta chains appeared HLA-restricted, with HLA associations seemingly driven largely by CMV exposure. In an earlier analysis of some 500 of the donors, most TCR beta V segments appeared in productive rearrangements about 87% or about 30% of the time, broadly matching IMGT annotations. Several of the top co-occurrence clusters appeared to be linked to parvovirus B19, influenza, CMV and Epstein-Barr virus, according to a later analysis. In a later analysis, about 16,000 TCR beta sequences were associated with specific HLA alleles at a false discovery rate of 0.05. A further reported finding was that TCR beta sequences accurately predicted the HLA-A and HLA-B alleles for most subjects in the first cohort. Across donors, most TCR sequences were observed very rarely, whereas some public TCRs were present in many individuals. In a later analysis, the rate of TCR association differed among HLA loci, with DRB1 alleles having the most associated TCRs and HLA-C alleles having the fewest. This cohort had only TCR beta chains sequenced, and the lack of alpha or paired-chain data limited which features could be detected. It was suggested by the authors that the approach could potentially be generalized to other disease states and immunological phenotypes.

The source is a man aged 30 to 39 in good health and CMV-seronegative. The chain is assembled from TRBV2 and TRBJ1-2; confidence is insufficient to name the D gene. Sequencing input: PBMCs. The CDR3 region: CASTNTGGYTF. The nucleotide sequence is TGTGCCAGCACCAACACCGGGGGCTACACCTTC. Reference TRBV2 and TRBJ1-2 genes cover what lies past the CDR3, so the full variable domain is EPEVTQTPSHQVTQMGQEVILRCVPISNHLYFYWYRQILGQKVEFLVSFYNNEISEKSEIFDDQFSVERPDGSNFTLKIRSTKLEDSAMYFCASTNTGGYTFGSGTRLTVV.